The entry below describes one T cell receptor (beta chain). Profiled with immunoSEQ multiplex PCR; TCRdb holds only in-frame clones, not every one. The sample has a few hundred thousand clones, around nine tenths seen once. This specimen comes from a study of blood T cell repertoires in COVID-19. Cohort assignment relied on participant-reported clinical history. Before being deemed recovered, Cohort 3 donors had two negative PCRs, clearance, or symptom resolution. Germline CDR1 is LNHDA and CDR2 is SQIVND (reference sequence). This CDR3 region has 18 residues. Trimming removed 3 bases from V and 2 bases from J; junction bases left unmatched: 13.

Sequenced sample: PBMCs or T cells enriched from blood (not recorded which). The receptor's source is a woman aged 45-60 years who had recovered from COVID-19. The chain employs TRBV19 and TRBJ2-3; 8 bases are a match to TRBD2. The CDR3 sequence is CASSMDYIAGTFTDTQYF. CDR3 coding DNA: TGTGCCAGTAGTATGGATTATATAGCGGGAACATTCACAGATACGCAGTATTTT.